Presented here are 20 T cell receptor beta chains from one specimen sequenced in a study of CD8 T cells in Susac syndrome. When the RNA was reverse transcribed, random hexamers were used with an input of roughly 0.5 to 1 ug. MiXCR was run by TCRdb on the immunoSEQ multiplex PCR reads, yielding one entry per CDR3 protein. The sample records fewer than 90,000 distinct CDR3 sequences, about 94% being singletons. The sample taken for sequencing was CD8+ T cells from PBMCs. All receptors derive from a human donor with Susac syndrome.

The rearrangement joins TRBV11-1 to TRBJ1-1, with D tentatively TRBD1 (5 bases). This CDR3 is 14 amino acids long. The germline V gene has CDR1 SGHAT and CDR2 FQDESV (reference sequence). The ends were cut back, 0 bases at V and 7 bases at J, with 12 bases in the middle. The CDR3 loop is CASSLAGDGIEAFF. CDR3 in DNA: TGTGCCAGCAGCTTAGCAGGGGACGGGATTGAAGCTTTCTTT.

In this sample, this clonotype turned up once. The V call is TRBV7-9, the J call TRBJ1-3; TRBD1 matches at 8 bases. The ends lost 5 bases at V and 1 base at J; junction bases unmatched: 13. This CDR3 has 18 amino acids. Germline V CDR1 and CDR2: SEHNR, FQNEAQ (reference sequence). CDR3 region: CASSGQGFAILSGNTIYF. The CDR3 nucleotides read TGTGCCAGCAGCGGACAGGGTTTCGCGATCTTGTCTGGAAACACCATATATTTT.

Concerning this clonotype: Sequence at one end of the junction differs from germline and may be a read error. This chain uses TRBV7-9 with TRBJ2-7; 9 bases are a match to TRBD1. The V gene's germline CDR1 is SEHNR and CDR2 FQNEAQ (reference sequence). The length of the CDR3 is 15 residues. The DNA for the CDR3 is TGTGCCGGCAGCATGTGGACAGGGGTCTCCTACGAGCAGTACTTC. It specifies CAGSMWTGVSYEQYF. The variable domain in full, with the rest retrieved from reference TRBV7-9 and TRBJ2-7, is DTGVSQNPRHKITKRGQNVTFRCDPISEHNRLYWYRQTLGQGPEFLTYFQNEAQLEKSRLLSDRFSAERPKGSFSTLEIQRTEQGDSAMYLCAGSMWTGVSYEQYFGPGTRLTVT.

The chain carries TRBV20-1 and TRBJ2-3; D is uncertain. This CDR3 is built from 16 residues. Germline V CDR1 and CDR2: DFQATT, SNEGSKA (reference sequence). V was pared by 0 bases and J by 1 base, with 14 bases between. CDR3 DNA: TGCAGTGCTAGAGATCTAGGCAGGTGGGGCACAGATACGCAGTATTTT. This codes for CSARDLGRWGTDTQYF.

Of note for this clonotype: A read error may be the cause here, since a much bigger clone is one base away. The chain carries TRBV7-9 and TRBJ2-2; D unresolved. The CDR3 is 12 residues long. V was trimmed by 4 bases and J by 8 bases, leaving 8 bases between them. Germline CDR1 is SEHNR and CDR2 is FQNEAQ (reference sequence). As DNA, the CDR3 is TGTGCCAGCAGCTCTACACCGGGGGAGCTGTTTTTT. Amino acids: CASSSTPGELFF.

The chain employs TRBV7-2 and TRBJ1-6; D is possibly TRBD1 (5 bases). The CDR3 runs to 15 residues. Germline values: CDR1 SGHTA, CDR2 FQGNSA. Trimming cost V 1 base and J 10 bases, with 14 bases left between them. For the CDR3, the DNA is TGTGCCAGCAGCTTAGGTTTGGGGGGGAGATCACCCCTCCACTTT. It specifies CASSLGLGGRSPLHF.

The rearrangement uses TRBV30 and TRBJ1-1; TRBD1 might be the D (6 bases). The CDR3 spans 14 residues. The V and J ends lost 3 bases and 1 base respectively, with 12 bases between them. CDR1 GTSNPN and CDR2 SVGIG come from the germline V gene (reference sequence). This chain's CDR3 is CAWRSGTPNTEAFF. The CDR3 nucleotides are TGTGCCTGGAGATCCGGGACACCGAACACTGAAGCTTTCTTT.

The chain couples TRBV6-1 to TRBJ2-3; D may correspond to TRBD1 or TRBD2 (5 bases each). Germline assignment: CDR1 MNHNS and CDR2 SASEGT. The CDR3 runs to 17 residues. V was clipped by 6 bases and J by 4 bases, with 23 bases between them. The CDR3 nucleotides are TGTGCCAGCAGCCCCTTAACCGGGACCCCACGGGCAGATACGCAGTATTTT. It codes for CASSPLTGTPRADTQYF.

DNA for the CDR3: TGTGCCAGCAGCTTAGAGGCCTCACGGACTCTGCAGTACTTC. This encodes CASSLEASRTLQYF. This chain connects TRBV7-9 to TRBJ2-7; a possible D gene is TRBD2 (5 bases). The CDR3 has 14 residues. CDR1 and CDR2 (germline): SEHNR, FQNEAQ (reference sequence). Trimming pared 1 base from V and 9 bases from J, leaving 16 bases between.

The rearrangement joins TRBV27 to TRBJ2-7, with D possibly TRBD2 on 5 matching bases. V dropped 3 bases and J dropped 1 base, with 10 bases sitting between them. CDR3 length: 14 amino acids. Per germline, CDR1 MNHEY and CDR2 SMNVEV (reference sequence). The CDR3 bases are TGTGCCAGCAGTTTCGCCGGGGAGTCCTACGAGCAGTACTTC. It encodes CASSFAGESYEQYF.

J is TRBJ2-7 and V is TRBV29-1, with D possibly TRBD2 on 6 matching bases. The length of the CDR3 is 13 residues. Germline values: CDR1 SQVTM, CDR2 ANQGSEA. Trimming took 0 bases from V and 4 from J, leaving 10 bases between them. CDR3 in DNA: TGCAGCGTTGAAGATCTGACTAGTTACGAGCAGTACTTC. Translating gives CSVEDLTSYEQYF.

V and J are TRBV20-1 and TRBJ1-5; 7 nucleotides align to TRBD1. Germline CDR1 is DFQATT and CDR2 is SNEGSKA (reference sequence). V shed 6 bases, J shed 5 bases, and the junction held 10 bases outside the gene matches. This CDR3 is built from 14 residues. In DNA, the CDR3 is TGCAGTGCAAAGGGGGCAGGCGTCGATCAGCCCCAGCATTTT. Protein: CSAKGAGVDQPQHF.

This clonotype has just one count. The chain links TRBV4-3 to TRBJ2-1; weak D call: TRBD1 (7 bases). Germline-derived CDR1 and CDR2 are LGHNA and YSLEER. This CDR3 is built from 14 residues. With 1 base removed from V and 7 bases from J, the gap between germline ends came to 11 bases. CDR3: CASSQGAGGNEQFF. As DNA, the CDR3 is TGCGCCAGCAGCCAAGGGGCAGGGGGGAATGAGCAGTTCTTC.

This clonotype appeared a few times. The V gene is TRBV27, the J gene TRBJ2-7; 12 positions match TRBD2. V dropped 5 bases and J dropped 4; count of bases not matched to a gene: 3. Germline assignment: CDR1 MNHEY and CDR2 SMNVEV (reference sequence). This CDR3 has 14 amino acids. The CDR3 bases are TGTGCCAGCAGTCTGACTAGCGGGGGTTACGAGCAGTACTTC. The encoded protein is CASSLTSGGYEQYF.

This chain connects TRBV11-1 to TRBJ1-4; 7 bases agree with TRBD1. Losses at the gene ends were 3 bases for V and 6 bases for J; bases not matched to a gene: 10. The length of the CDR3 is 16 residues. Germline V CDR1 and CDR2: SGHAT, FQDESV (reference sequence). The CDR3 is CASSFGFGTAHEKLFF. In nucleotides, the CDR3 is TGTGCCAGCAGCTTCGGTTTCGGGACAGCACATGAAAAACTGTTTTTT. The full variable domain, its missing parts supplied by reference TRBV11-1 and TRBJ1-4, is EAEVAQSPRYKITEKSQAVAFWCDPISGHATLYWYRQILGQGPELLVQFQDESVVDDSQLPKDRFSAERLKGVDSTLKIQPAELGDSAMYLCASSFGFGTAHEKLFFGSGTQLSVL.

This chain uses TRBV27 with TRBJ1-2, with a possible D match to TRBD1 (5 bases). The CDR3 consists of 12 residues. The germline V gene has CDR1 MNHEY and CDR2 SMNVEV (reference sequence). The V end lost 5 bases, the J end lost 7 bases, and 11 bases lay between the germline ends. The CDR3 sequence is CASSTGTLGYTF. As DNA, the CDR3 is TGTGCCAGCAGTACTGGGACCCTTGGCTACACCTTC.

The chain is built from TRBV6-5 and TRBJ2-1, with a possible D match to TRBD2 (6 bases). The CDR3 loop spans 13 amino acids. V was shortened by 6 bases and J by 7 bases, with 13 bases between the two germline ends. CDR1 MNHEY and CDR2 SVGAGI come from the germline V gene. The CDR3 here is CASSAGGNNEQFF. In DNA, the CDR3 is TGTGCCAGCAGCGCCGGGGGTAATAATGAGCAGTTCTTC.

The rearrangement uses TRBV5-4 and TRBJ2-3; no clear D gene. There are 15 residues in the CDR3. V lost 0 bases, J lost 0 bases, and 8 bases lay in between. CDR1 and CDR2 from the germline V gene are SGHNT and YYREEE (reference sequence). The CDR3 DNA follows: TGTGCCAGCAGCTTGGGCAGGCGTAGCACAGATACGCAGTATTTT. Protein: CASSLGRRSTDTQYF.

The CDR3 loop is CASSQDRVRGRTDTQYF. The CDR3 DNA reads TGTGCCAGCAGCCAAGATCGGGTCAGGGGGCGTACAGATACGCAGTATTTT. The chain couples TRBV4-2 to TRBJ2-3; 8 positions agree with TRBD1. V shed 0 bases, J shed 3 bases, and the junction held 8 bases outside the gene matches. The CDR3 spans 17 residues. CDR1 is LGHNA and CDR2 is YNFKEQ in the germline V gene.

The chain recombines TRBV9 with TRBJ2-6; no clear D. Germline V gene sequence: CDR1 SGDLS, CDR2 YYNGEE. Between the trimmed V and J ends, which lost 7 bases and 2 bases, there was a span of 7 bases. CDR3 size: 13 residues. In DNA form, the CDR3 reads TGTGCCAGCCGAACGGCTGGGGCCAACGTCCTGACTTTC. It translates to CASRTAGANVLTF.